This TCR beta chain appears in the sequencing data of a study of shared clonotypes between healthy human individuals. The CDR3 loop spans 12 amino acids. The germline CDR1 and CDR2 sequences are SQVTM and ANQGSEA. Between the trimmed V and J ends, which lost 5 bases and 4 bases, there was a span of 11 bases. Method: immunoSEQ multiplex PCR; TCRdb's copy keeps in-frame clones and lacks some. The sample lists fewer than 1.6 million clones, roughly 98.5% occurring once. The V call is TRBV29-1, the J call TRBJ1-2; no firm D call. The sample taken for sequencing was naive CD4+ T cells sorted from blood. Subset defined: CD45RA+ positively selected. This TCR derives from a young man in good health. The chain's CDR3 is CSVRDRGYGYTF. CDR3 coding DNA: TGCAGCGTTCGGGATCGGGGCTATGGCTACACCTTC.